The 15 T cell receptor beta chains below all came from one sample that was sequenced in a study of cytomegalovirus exposure and HLA in healthy donors. The PCR had 60 Vbeta and 13 Jbeta primers. Produced via immunoSEQ multiplex PCR; TCRdb's table is partial and in-frame only. This sample has roughly 200,000 clones, with 65% to 85% found just once. Sequenced sample: PBMCs. These receptors all come from a woman aged 25 to 39 in good health and CMV-seronegative.

The gene calls are TRBV5-4 and TRBJ1-1; 7 bases match TRBD1. Trimming cost V 4 bases and J 7 bases; bases outside gene matches: 19. CDR3 length: 17 residues. Per germline, CDR1 SGHNT and CDR2 YYREEE (reference sequence). The CDR3: CASSQTRTGWGFGEAFF. The DNA of the CDR3 is TGTGCCAGCAGCCAAACCCGGACAGGTTGGGGATTTGGTGAAGCTTTCTTT.

This clone has more than one count but fewer than ten. This chain joins TRBV2 and TRBJ2-7, with TRBD2 matching 8 bases. V was pared by 4 bases and J by 6 bases, with 11 bases of the junction left unmatched. This CDR3 is 15 amino acids long. Germline values: CDR1 SNHLY, CDR2 FYNNEI. CDR3: CASSAPQREMTEQYF. Here the CDR3 DNA reads TGTGCCAGCAGTGCCCCCCAGCGGGAGATGACCGAGCAGTACTTC.

The chain uses TRBV5-1 and TRBJ2-2; 8 bases fit TRBD1. V lost 10 bases to trimming and J lost 0 bases; unmatched junction nucleotides: 8. The CDR3 is made up of 15 amino acids. Germline values: CDR1 SGHRS, CDR2 YFSETQ. The CDR3 nucleotides are TGCGCCTCCCGAAGACAGGGGTCGAACACCGGGGAGCTGTTTTTT. This sequence encodes CASRRQGSNTGELFF.

The rearrangement links TRBV6-1 to TRBJ1-2; D perhaps matches TRBD1 (5 bases). The V end was cut by 4 bases, the J end by 7 bases, with 28 bases between. Germline V gene sequence: CDR1 MNHNS, CDR2 SASEGT. The CDR3 covers 18 residues. CDR3 sequence (DNA): TGTGCCAGCAGTGGAGGGGAGGGGACCGCGGAGTCCTGGCCTGGCTACACCTTC. Residues: CASSGGEGTAESWPGYTF.

The chain carries TRBV5-1 and TRBJ2-7; tentatively, D is TRBD2 (5 bases). Germline V gene data show CDR1 as SGHRS and CDR2 as YFSETQ. V lost 0 bases to trimming and J lost 0 bases, with 13 bases between them. CDR3 length: 16 residues. The CDR3 is CASSLEASLTSYEQYF. The CDR3 bases are TGCGCCAGCAGCTTGGAGGCTAGCCTTACCTCCTACGAGCAGTACTTC. Supplemented by reference TRBV5-1 and TRBJ2-7, the full variable domain reads KAGVTQTPRYLIKTRGQQVTLSCSPISGHRSVSWYQQTPGQGLQFLFEYFSETQRNKGNFPGRFSGRQFSNSRSEMNVSTLELGDSALYLCASSLEASLTSYEQYFGPGTRLTVT.

This clone was found a few times. CDR3 amino acids: CASTAGTGDYLWGYTF. In nucleotides, the CDR3 is TGTGCCAGTACCGCCGGGACAGGGGATTACCTATGGGGCTACACCTTC. The chain is built from TRBV19 and TRBJ1-2; 10 nucleotides line up with TRBD1. This CDR3 spans 16 amino acids. Germline V gene data show CDR1 as LNHDA and CDR2 as SQIVND (reference sequence). V dropped 7 bases and J dropped 8; count of bases not matched to a gene: 16. Together with reference TRBV19 and TRBJ1-2, the CDR3 gives the full variable domain: DGGITQSPKYLFRKEGQNVTLSCEQNLNHDAMYWYRQDPGQGLRLIYYSQIVNDFQKGDIAEGYSVSREKKESFPLTVTSAQKNPTAFYLCASTAGTGDYLWGYTFGSGTRLTVV.

V usage is TRBV15 and J usage is TRBJ1-4; no definite D call. The CDR3 length is 14 residues. Germline V gene data show CDR1 as LNHNV and CDR2 as YYDKDF (reference sequence). Trimming removed 1 base from V and 5 bases from J, with 8 bases in between. The CDR3 nucleotides are TGTGCCACCAGCAGAGTCCGGGAGAATGAAAAACTGTTTTTT. Protein sequence: CATSRVRENEKLFF.

This chain joins TRBV9 and TRBJ1-1; TRBD1 might be the D (5 bases). The CDR3 is 15 residues long. V shed 0 bases and J shed 11 bases, with 20 bases lying between them. Looked up from germline, CDR1 is SGDLS and CDR2 is YYNGEE. In DNA form, the CDR3 reads TGTGCCAGCAGCGTAGCAGGAGCGAGGGGAGGCAGGGCTTTCTTT. Its protein product is CASSVAGARGGRAFF.

The sample holds a few counts of this clone. The chain recombines TRBV29-1 with TRBJ2-7, with 8 nucleotides matching TRBD1. Germline loops: CDR1 SQVTM, CDR2 ANQGSEA. There are 11 residues in the CDR3. J gave up 5 bases and V 8 bases, and 5 bases lay outside the gene matches. CDR3 nucleotides: TGCAGCCTTGGACAGGGTGACGAGCAGTACTTC. This gives the protein CSLGQGDEQYF.

The V and J genes are TRBV7-9 and TRBJ1-1; unclear D gene. The CDR3 contains 14 residues. Trimming pared 4 bases from V and 1 base from J, leaving 10 bases between. Germline V gene sequence: CDR1 SEHNR, CDR2 FQNEAQ (reference sequence). The CDR3 bases are TGTGCCAGCAGCTCTCCCTTAGAGAACACTGAAGCTTTCTTT. Translating gives CASSSPLENTEAFF.

This clone was detected only a few times. This chain joins TRBV20-1 and TRBJ2-5; possibly TRBD1 for D (5 bases). Germline V lookup: CDR1 DFQATT, CDR2 SNEGSKA (reference sequence). The CDR3 runs to 10 residues. V lost 6 bases and J lost 7, with 9 bases in between. This CDR3 is CSASQGTQYF. The CDR3 DNA reads TGCAGTGCCTCTCAGGGGACCCAGTACTTC.

The CDR3, as DNA: TGTGCCAGCAGCTTGTTGTTGACAGGGAACACTGAAGCTTTCTTT. This codes for CASSLLLTGNTEAFF. The rearrangement uses TRBV5-6 and TRBJ1-1; tentatively, D is TRBD1 (6 bases). Per germline, CDR1 SGHDT and CDR2 YYEEEE. V lost 1 base and J 1 base, leaving 11 bases between the germline ends. The CDR3 is 15 residues long.

The chain employs TRBV2 and TRBJ1-1; D not certain. V gave up 3 bases and J gave up 6 bases, with 17 bases separating them. CDR1 and CDR2 (germline): SNHLY, FYNNEI. The CDR3 totals 15 residues. DNA for the CDR3: TGTGCCAGCAGTGACCCCGCTATGCGTCTTGCTGAAGCTTTCTTT. Amino acid sequence: CASSDPAMRLAEAFF.

The chain couples TRBV5-1 to TRBJ1-1; 10 bases match TRBD1. Germline lookup yields CDR1 SGHRS and CDR2 YFSETQ. Trimming removed 0 bases from V and 6 bases from J; junction bases left unmatched: 5. This CDR3 spans 15 amino acids. The CDR3: CASSLDGTGVSEAFF. The DNA of the CDR3 is TGCGCCAGCAGCTTGGACGGGACAGGGGTTTCTGAAGCTTTCTTT.

The chain carries TRBV7-9 and TRBJ1-1; D possibly corresponds to TRBD1 (6 bases). The V and J ends lost 5 bases and 4 bases respectively, with 14 bases between them. CDR1 and CDR2 (germline): SEHNR, FQNEAQ (reference sequence). The CDR3 totals 14 residues. CDR3 sequence: CASSTPGASTEAFF. The CDR3 DNA sequence: TGTGCCAGCAGCACCCCAGGGGCCTCCACTGAAGCTTTCTTT.